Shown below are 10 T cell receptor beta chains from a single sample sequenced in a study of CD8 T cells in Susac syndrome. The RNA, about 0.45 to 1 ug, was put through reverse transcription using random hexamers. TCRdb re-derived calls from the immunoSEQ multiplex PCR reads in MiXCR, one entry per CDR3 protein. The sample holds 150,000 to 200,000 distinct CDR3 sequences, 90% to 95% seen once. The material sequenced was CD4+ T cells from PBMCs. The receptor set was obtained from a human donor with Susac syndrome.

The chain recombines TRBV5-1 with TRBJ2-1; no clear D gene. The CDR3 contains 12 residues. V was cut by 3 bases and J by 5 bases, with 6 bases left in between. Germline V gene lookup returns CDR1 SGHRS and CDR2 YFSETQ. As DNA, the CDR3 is TGCGCCAGCAGCTGGCAGAACAATGAGCAGTTCTTC. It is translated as CASSWQNNEQFF.

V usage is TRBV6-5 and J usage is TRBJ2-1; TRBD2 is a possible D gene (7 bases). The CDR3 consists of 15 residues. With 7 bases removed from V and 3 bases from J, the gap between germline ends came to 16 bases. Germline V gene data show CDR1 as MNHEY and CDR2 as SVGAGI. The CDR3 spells CASTGGGRNYNEQFF. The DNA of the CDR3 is TGTGCCAGCACTGGCGGGGGCCGGAACTACAATGAGCAGTTCTTC.

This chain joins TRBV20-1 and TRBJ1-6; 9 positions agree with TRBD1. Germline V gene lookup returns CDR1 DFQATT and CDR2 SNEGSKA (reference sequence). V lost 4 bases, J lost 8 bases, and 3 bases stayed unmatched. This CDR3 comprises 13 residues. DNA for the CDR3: TGCAGTGCTACGGGACAGGGAGATTCACCCCTCCACTTT. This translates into CSATGQGDSPLHF.

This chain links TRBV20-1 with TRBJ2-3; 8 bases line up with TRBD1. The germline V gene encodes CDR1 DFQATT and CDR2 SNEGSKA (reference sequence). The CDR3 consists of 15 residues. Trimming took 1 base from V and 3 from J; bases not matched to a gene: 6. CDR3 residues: CSARGDRGGTDTQYF. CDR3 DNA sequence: TGCAGTGCTAGAGGAGACAGGGGTGGGACAGATACGCAGTATTTT.

The CDR3 protein is CSARGRDFTDTQYF. CDR3 bases: TGCAGTGCTAGAGGCCGGGACTTCACAGATACGCAGTATTTT. V usage is TRBV20-1 and J usage is TRBJ2-3, with a tentative D call TRBD2 (6 bases). CDR1 DFQATT and CDR2 SNEGSKA come from the germline V gene (reference sequence). There are 14 residues in the CDR3. V was shortened by 1 base and J by 2 bases, with 10 bases between the two germline ends.

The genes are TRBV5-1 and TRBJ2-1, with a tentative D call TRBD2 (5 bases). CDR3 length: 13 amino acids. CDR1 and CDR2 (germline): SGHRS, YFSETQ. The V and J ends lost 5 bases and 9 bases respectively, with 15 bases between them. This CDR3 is CASSGGREGEQFF. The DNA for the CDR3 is TGCGCCAGCAGTGGAGGTCGGGAAGGTGAGCAGTTCTTC.

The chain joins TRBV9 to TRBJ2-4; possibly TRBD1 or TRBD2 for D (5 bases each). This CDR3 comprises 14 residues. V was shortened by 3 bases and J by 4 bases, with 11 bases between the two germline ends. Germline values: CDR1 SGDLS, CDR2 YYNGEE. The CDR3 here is CASSERDQKNIQYF. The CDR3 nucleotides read TGTGCCAGCAGCGAAAGGGACCAGAAAAACATTCAGTACTTC.

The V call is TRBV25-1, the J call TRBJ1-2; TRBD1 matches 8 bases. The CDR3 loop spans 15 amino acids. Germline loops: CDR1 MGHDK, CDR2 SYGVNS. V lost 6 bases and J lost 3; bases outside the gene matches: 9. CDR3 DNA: TGTGCCAGCAGCCGGTGGGGACAGGATGACTATGGCTACACCTTC. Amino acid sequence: CASSRWGQDDYGYTF.

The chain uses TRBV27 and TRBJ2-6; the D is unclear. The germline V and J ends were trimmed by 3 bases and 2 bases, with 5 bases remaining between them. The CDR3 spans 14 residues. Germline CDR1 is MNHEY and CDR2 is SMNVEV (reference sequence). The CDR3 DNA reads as TGTGCCAGCAGTTTTTTAACTGGGGCCAACGTCCTGACTTTC. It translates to CASSFLTGANVLTF.

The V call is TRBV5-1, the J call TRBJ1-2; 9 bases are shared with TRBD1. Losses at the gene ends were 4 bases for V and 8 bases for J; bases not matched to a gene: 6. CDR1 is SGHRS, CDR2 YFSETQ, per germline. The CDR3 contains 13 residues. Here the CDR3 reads CASSDRQGVGYTF. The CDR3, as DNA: TGCGCCAGCAGCGATAGACAGGGGGTAGGCTACACCTTC. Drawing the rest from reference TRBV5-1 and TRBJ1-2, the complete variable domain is KAGVTQTPRYLIKTRGQQVTLSCSPISGHRSVSWYQQTPGQGLQFLFEYFSETQRNKGNFPGRFSGRQFSNSRSEMNVSTLELGDSALYLCASSDRQGVGYTFGSGTRLTVV.